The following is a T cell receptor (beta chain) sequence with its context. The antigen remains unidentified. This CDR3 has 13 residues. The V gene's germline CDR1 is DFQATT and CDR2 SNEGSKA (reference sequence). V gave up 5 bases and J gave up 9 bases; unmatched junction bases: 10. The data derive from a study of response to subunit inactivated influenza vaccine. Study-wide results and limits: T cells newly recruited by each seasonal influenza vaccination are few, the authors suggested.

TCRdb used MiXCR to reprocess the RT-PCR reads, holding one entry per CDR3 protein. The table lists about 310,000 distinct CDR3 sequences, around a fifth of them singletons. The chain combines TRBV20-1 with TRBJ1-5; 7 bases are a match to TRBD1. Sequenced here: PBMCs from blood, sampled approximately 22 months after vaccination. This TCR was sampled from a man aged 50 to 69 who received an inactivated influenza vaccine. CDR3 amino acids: CSALGQIEWPQHF. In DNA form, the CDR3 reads TGCAGTGCTTTGGGACAGATAGAATGGCCCCAGCATTTT.